This TCR beta chain comes out of a study of T cell responses to AZD1222 COVID-19 vaccine. In the study overall: Recipients boosted at about 4 weeks or about 12 weeks are pooled.

With respect to this clone: What it binds is unknown.

Produced via immunoSEQ multiplex PCR; TCRdb's table is partial and in-frame only. The data contain under 130,000 clones, about 92% of them singletons. Study results and caveats: Spike-specific TCR breadth and depth were elevated following two AZD1222 doses. The study sampled repertoires only after the peak T cell response. Reports indicate that nearly half of spike-specific TCRs are directed at unmutated variant regions.

The CDR3 runs to 14 residues. V was cut by 3 bases and J by 1 base, with 12 bases left in between. The V gene's germline CDR1 is DFQATT and CDR2 SNEGSKA (reference sequence). The chain combines TRBV20-1 with TRBJ1-1; D is possibly TRBD1 (6 bases). The sample was peripheral blood, taken on day 0 of AZD1222 vaccination. The receptor's source is an adult in good health. Written as DNA, the CDR3 is TGCAGTGCTAGTCCCCGGGACACGAACACTGAAGCTTTCTTT. It codes for CSASPRDTNTEAFF.